The clone carrying this TCR beta chain showed up many times. The target antigen is unknown. In the original processing: As immunoSEQ supplied junction-only sequences (without quality scores), filtering differed. Method: immunoSEQ multiplex PCR; TCRdb's copy keeps in-frame clones and lacks some. V and J calls plus clone size are reproduced from that table; the DNA served to infer D and trimming. The table lists around 88,000 clones, around 68% of them singletons. The record originates from a study of shared clonotypes between healthy human individuals. Regarding the study as a whole: Generally, naive subsets came out with larger estimated richness than memory subsets.

J lost 8 bases, V lost 7 bases, and 11 bases had no gene match. This CDR3 spans 15 amino acids. Germline assignment: CDR1 LNHDA and CDR2 SQIVND (reference sequence). The sequenced sample was memory CD8+ T cells sorted from blood. This sample's subset: CD45RO+ cells pooled with CCR7-negative TemRA cells. The rearrangement uses TRBV19 and TRBJ2-1; TRBD2 agrees at 10 bases. The origin of this receptor is a young man in good health. CDR3: CASTLAASGSHEQFF. The CDR3 DNA sequence: TGTGCCAGTACTCTGGCGGCTAGCGGGAGCCATGAGCAGTTCTTC.